This T cell receptor (beta chain) stems from a study of blood T cell repertoires in COVID-19. Overall study context: Some COVID-19 samples were acute and others convalescent; all came from the United States, Italy and Spain. T cells, B-cell-depleted T cells, or PBMCs supplied cDNA or gDNA.

Germline V gene sequence: CDR1 SGHTA, CDR2 FQGNSA. The CDR3 is 15 amino acids. With 6 bases clipped from V and 7 bases from J, the junction kept 11 bases outside the gene matches. Authors' data handling: Estimation of nucleated cell counts relied on the amplification of reference gene primers. Produced via immunoSEQ multiplex PCR; TCRdb's table is partial and in-frame only. Clone size and the V and J calls come from that table; the DNA yielded D and trimming. The data hold about 290,000 clones, with 86% observed a single time. This clone was observed a single time. The chain has TRBV7-2 and TRBJ1-5; 8 bases align to TRBD1. The receptor was isolated from a woman aged 25 to 39 with active or convalescent COVID-19. The sample taken for sequencing was peripheral blood. CDR3 sequence reads: CASRAGAGGPQPQHF. Written as DNA, the CDR3 is TGTGCCAGCAGGGCCGGGGCAGGGGGCCCGCAGCCCCAGCATTTT.